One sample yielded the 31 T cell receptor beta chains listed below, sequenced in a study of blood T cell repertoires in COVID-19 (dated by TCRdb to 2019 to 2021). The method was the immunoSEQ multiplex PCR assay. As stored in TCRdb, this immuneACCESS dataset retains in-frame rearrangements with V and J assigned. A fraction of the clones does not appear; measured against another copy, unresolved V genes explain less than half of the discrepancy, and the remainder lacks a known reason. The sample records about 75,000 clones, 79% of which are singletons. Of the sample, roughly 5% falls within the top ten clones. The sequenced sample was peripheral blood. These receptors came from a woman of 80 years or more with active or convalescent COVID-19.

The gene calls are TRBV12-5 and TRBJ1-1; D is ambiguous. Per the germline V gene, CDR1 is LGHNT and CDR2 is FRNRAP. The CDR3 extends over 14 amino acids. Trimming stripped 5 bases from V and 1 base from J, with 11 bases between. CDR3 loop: CASGLRGTNTEAFF. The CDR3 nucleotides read TGTGCTAGTGGTCTCAGAGGTACGAACACTGAAGCTTTCTTT.

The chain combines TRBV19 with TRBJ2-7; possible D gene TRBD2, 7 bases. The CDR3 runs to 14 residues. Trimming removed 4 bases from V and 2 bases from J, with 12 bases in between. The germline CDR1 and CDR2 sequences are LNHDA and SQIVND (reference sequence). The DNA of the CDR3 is TGTGCCAGTAGTAGGGGGGGCGGGCCCTACGAGCAGTACTTC. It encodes CASSRGGGPYEQYF.

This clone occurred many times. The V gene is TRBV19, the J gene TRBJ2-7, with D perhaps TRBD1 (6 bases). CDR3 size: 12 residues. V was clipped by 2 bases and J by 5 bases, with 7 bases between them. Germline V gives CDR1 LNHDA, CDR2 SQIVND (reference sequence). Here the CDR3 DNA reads TGTGCCAGTAGTATAAGGGGGAACGAGCAGTACTTC. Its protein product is CASSIRGNEQYF.

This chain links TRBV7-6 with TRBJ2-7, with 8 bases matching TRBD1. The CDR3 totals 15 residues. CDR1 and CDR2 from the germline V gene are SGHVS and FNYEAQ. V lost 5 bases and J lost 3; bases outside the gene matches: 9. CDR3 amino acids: CASSPQTGAHYEQYF. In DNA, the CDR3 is TGTGCCAGCAGCCCTCAGACAGGGGCCCACTACGAGCAGTACTTC.

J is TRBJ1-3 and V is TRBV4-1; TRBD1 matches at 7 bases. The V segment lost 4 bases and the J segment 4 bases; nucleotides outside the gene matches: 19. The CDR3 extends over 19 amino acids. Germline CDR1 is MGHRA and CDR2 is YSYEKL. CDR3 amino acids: CASSPVVQGLYVGGNTIYF. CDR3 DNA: TGCGCCAGCAGCCCGGTGGTACAGGGGTTGTATGTCGGGGGAAACACCATATATTTT.

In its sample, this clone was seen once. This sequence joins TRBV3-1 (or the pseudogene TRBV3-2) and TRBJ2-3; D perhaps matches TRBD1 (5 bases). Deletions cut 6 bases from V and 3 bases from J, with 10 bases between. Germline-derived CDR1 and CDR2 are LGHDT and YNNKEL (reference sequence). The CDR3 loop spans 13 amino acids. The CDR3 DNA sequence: TGTGCCAGCAGGTACCGACAGACAGATACGCAGTATTTT. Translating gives CASRYRQTDTQYF.

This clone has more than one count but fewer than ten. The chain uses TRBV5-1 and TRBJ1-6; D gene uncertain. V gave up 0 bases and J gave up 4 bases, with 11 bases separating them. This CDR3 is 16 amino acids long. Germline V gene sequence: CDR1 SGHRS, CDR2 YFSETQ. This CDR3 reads CASSLGTSKYNSPLHF. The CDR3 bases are TGCGCCAGCAGCTTGGGAACTTCCAAGTATAATTCACCCCTCCACTTT.

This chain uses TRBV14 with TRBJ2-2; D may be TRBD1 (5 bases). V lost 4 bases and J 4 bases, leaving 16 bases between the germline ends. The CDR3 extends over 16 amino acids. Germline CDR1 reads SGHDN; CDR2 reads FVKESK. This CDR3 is CASSRMGQGPTGELFF. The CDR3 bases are TGTGCCAGCAGCCGTATGGGGCAGGGCCCCACCGGGGAGCTGTTTTTT.

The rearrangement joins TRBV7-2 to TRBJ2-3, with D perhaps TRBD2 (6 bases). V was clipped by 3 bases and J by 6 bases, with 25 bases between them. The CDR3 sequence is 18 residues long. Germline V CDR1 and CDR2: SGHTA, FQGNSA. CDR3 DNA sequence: TGTGCCAGCAGCTTCGCGAAGGGGTGGGGACTCCTGGCGGATACGCAGTATTTT. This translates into CASSFAKGWGLLADTQYF. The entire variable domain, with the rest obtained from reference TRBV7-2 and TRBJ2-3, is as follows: GAGVSQSPSNKVTEKGKDVELRCDPISGHTALYWYRQSLGQGLEFLIYFQGNSAPDKSGLPSDRFSAERTGGSVSTLTIQRTQQEDSAVYLCASSFAKGWGLLADTQYFGPGTRLTVL.

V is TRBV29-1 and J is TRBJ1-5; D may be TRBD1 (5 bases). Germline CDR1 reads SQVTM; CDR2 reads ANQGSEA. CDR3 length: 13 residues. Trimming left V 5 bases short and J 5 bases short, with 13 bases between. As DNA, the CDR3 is TGCAGCGTTTCAAACGCACAGGATCAGCCCCAGCATTTT. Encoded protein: CSVSNAQDQPQHF.

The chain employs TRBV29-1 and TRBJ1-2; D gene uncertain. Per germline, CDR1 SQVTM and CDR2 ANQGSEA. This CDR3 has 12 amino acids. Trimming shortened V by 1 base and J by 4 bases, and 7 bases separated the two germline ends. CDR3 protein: CSVEVQSYGYTF. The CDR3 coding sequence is TGCAGCGTTGAAGTGCAGTCCTATGGCTACACCTTC.

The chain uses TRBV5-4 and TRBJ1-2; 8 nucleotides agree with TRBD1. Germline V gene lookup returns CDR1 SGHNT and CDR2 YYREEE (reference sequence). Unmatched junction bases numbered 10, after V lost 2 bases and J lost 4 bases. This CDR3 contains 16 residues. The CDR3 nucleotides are TGTGCCAGCAGCTTCCCCATGAGGACAGGGACCTATGGCTACACCTTC. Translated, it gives CASSFPMRTGTYGYTF. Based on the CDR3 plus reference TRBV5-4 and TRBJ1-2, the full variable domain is ETGVTQSPTHLIKTRGQQVTLRCSSQSGHNTVSWYQQALGQGPQFIFQYYREEENGRGNFPPRFSGLQFPNYSSELNVNALELDDSALYLCASSFPMRTGTYGYTFGSGTRLTVV.

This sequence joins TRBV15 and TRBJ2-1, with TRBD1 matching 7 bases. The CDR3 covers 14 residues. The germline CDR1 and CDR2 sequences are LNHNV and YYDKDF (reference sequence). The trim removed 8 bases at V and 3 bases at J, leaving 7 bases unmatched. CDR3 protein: CATGTGTVYNEQFF. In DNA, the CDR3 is TGTGCCACCGGAACGGGGACAGTCTACAATGAGCAGTTCTTC.

CDR3: CASSLAVYTGELFF. The CDR3 DNA follows: TGTGCCAGCAGCTTAGCTGTCTACACCGGGGAGCTGTTTTTT. The V and J genes are TRBV7-2 and TRBJ2-2, with D uncertain. The V gene's germline CDR1 is SGHTA and CDR2 FQGNSA. The CDR3 extends over 14 amino acids. V was pared by 0 bases and J by 3 bases, with 5 bases between.

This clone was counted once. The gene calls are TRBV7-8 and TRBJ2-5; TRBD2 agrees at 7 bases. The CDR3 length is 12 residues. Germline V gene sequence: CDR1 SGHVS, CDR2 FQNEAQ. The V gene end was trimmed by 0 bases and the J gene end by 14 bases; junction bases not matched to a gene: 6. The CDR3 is CASSLAGSSGYF. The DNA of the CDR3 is TGTGCCAGCAGCTTAGCTGGATCTAGCGGTTACTTC.

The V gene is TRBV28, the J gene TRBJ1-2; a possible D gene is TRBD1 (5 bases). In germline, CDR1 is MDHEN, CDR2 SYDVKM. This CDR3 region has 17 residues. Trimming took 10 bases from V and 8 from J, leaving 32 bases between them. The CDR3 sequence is CAIPRAQGNNWRGGYTF. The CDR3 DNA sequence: TGTGCCATCCCCCGGGCCCAGGGAAATAATTGGCGGGGCGGCTACACCTTC.

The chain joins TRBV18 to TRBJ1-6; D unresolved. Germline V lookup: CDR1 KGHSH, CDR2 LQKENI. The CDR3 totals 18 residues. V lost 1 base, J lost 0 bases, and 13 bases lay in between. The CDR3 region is CASSPLPGKGSYNSPLHF. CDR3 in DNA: TGTGCCAGCTCACCACTCCCGGGAAAGGGCTCCTATAATTCACCCCTCCACTTT.

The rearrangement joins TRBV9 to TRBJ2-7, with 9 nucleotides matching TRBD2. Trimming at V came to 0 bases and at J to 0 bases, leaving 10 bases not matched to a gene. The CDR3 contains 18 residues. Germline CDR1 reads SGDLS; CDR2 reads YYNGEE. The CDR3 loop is CASSVGLAGLGISYEQYF. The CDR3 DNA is TGTGCCAGCAGCGTAGGCCTAGCGGGATTGGGGATCTCCTACGAGCAGTACTTC.

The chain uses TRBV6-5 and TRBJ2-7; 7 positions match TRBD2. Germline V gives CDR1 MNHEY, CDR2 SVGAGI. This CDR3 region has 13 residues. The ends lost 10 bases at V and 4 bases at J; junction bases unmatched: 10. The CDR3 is CATSMGGRYEQYF. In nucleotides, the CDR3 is TGTGCCACCTCCATGGGGGGGAGGTACGAGCAGTACTTC.

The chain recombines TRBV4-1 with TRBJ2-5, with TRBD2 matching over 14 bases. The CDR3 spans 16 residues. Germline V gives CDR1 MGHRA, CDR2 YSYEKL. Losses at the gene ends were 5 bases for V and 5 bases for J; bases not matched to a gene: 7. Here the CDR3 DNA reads TGCGCCAGCAGCAGACTAGCGGGAGGGCCCTCGGAGACCCAGTACTTC. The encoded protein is CASSRLAGGPSETQYF.

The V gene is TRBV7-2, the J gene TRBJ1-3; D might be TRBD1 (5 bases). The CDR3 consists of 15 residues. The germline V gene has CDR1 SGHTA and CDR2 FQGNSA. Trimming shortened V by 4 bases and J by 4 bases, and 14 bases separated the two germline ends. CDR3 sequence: CASSSAGGTGNTIYF. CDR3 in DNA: TGTGCCAGCAGCTCTGCGGGGGGTACAGGAAACACCATATATTTT.

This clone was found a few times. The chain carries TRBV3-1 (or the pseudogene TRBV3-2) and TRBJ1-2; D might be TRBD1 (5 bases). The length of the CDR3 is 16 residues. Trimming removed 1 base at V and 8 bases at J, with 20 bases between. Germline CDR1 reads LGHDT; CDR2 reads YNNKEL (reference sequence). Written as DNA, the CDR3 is TGTGCCAGCAGCCAAGGCCCCACCAGGGTGGAGGGCGGCTACACCTTC. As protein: CASSQGPTRVEGGYTF.

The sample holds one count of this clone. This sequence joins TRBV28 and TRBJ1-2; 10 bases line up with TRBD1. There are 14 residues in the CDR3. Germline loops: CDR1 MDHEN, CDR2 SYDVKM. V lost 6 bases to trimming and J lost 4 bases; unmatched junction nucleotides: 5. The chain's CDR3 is CASSRDRGVYGYTF. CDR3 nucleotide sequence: TGTGCCAGCAGCCGGGACAGGGGCGTCTATGGCTACACCTTC.

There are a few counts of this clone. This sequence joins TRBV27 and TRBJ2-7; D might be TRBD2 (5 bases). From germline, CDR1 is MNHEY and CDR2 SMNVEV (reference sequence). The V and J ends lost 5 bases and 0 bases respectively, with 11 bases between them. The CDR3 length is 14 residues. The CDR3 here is CASSLRRDSYEQYF. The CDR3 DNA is TGTGCCAGCAGTCTCCGACGGGACTCCTACGAGCAGTACTTC.

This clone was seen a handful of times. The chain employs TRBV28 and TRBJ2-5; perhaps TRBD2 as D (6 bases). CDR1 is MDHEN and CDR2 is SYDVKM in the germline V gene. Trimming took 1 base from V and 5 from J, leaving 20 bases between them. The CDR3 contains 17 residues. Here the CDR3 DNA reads TGTGCCAGCAGTTTATCGTCGGGTCGCGGGAAGTGGGAGACCCAGTACTTC. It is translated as CASSLSSGRGKWETQYF.

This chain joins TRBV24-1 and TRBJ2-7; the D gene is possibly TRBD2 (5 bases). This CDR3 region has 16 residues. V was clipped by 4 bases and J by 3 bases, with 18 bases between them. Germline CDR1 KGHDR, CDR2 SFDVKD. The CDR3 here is CATSDASGPGSYEQYF. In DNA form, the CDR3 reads TGTGCCACCAGTGACGCCTCAGGCCCGGGGAGCTACGAGCAGTACTTC.

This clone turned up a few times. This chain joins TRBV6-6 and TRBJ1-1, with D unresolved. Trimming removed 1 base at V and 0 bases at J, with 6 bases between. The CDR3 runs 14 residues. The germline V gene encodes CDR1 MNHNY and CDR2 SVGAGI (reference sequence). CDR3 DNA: TGTGCCAGCAGTTACTATCTCTTGAACACTGAAGCTTTCTTT. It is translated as CASSYYLLNTEAFF.

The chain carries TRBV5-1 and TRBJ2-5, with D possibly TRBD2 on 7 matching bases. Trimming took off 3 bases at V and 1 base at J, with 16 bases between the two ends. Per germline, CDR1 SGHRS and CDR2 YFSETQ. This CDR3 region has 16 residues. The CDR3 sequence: CASSYGLGGRQETQYF. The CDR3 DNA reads TGCGCCAGCAGCTACGGACTAGGGGGACGCCAAGAGACCCAGTACTTC.

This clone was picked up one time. DNA of the CDR3: TGTGCCAGCGGGGCGGGACTAGGAATCGCTGAGCAGTTCTTC. Its translation is CASGAGLGIAEQFF. The chain employs TRBV28 and TRBJ2-1; 8 bases map to TRBD2. V lost 8 bases to trimming and J lost 9 bases; unmatched junction nucleotides: 12. The CDR3 runs to 14 residues. CDR1 and CDR2 from the germline V gene are MDHEN and SYDVKM.

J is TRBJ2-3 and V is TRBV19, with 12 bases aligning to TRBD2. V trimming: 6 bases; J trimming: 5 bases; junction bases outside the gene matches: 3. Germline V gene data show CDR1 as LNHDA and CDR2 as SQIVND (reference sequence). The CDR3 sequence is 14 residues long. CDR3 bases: TGTGCCAGTAGGACGGGACTAGCGGGAGATACGCAGTATTTT. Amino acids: CASRTGLAGDTQYF.

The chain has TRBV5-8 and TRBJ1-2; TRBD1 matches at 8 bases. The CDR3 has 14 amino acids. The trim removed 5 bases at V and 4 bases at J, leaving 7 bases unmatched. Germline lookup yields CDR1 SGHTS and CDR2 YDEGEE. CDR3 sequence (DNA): TGTGCCAGCAGACTGACAGGGGTGGGCTATGGCTACACCTTC. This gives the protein CASRLTGVGYGYTF.